This T cell receptor (beta chain) was documented in a study of early T cells in non-severe SARS-CoV-2 infection. Findings and caveats of the study: VDJdb-based matching was biased toward anti-spike CD8 responses and missed private and CD4 specificities.

The germline V gene has CDR1 SGHAT and CDR2 FQDESV (reference sequence). Trimming left V 6 bases short and J 3 bases short, with 19 bases between. The CDR3 is 16 residues long. Sample share makes this clonotype medium-sized. Its specificity is not known. TCRdb processed the 5' RACE reads anew with MiXCR; each CDR3 protein has one entry. The sample contains roughly 23,000 distinct CDR3 sequences, 3% to 4% of which appear only once. The V call is TRBV11-1, the J call TRBJ2-3, with D perhaps being TRBD1 or TRBD2 (6 bases each). The specimen sequenced was whole blood. The receptor was derived from an adult who was a healthcare worker with PCR-confirmed SARS-CoV-2 infection or an uninfected control (not recorded which). The DNA for the CDR3 is TGTGCCAGCAGGACGGAGAGAGGGGGGCGGACAGATACGCAGTATTTT. The encoded protein is CASRTERGGRTDTQYF.